This T cell receptor beta chain was recorded in a study of OX40 agonist ivuxolimab in advanced cancers. Sequenced by immunoSEQ multiplex PCR; TCRdb stores in-frame clones only, minus some. The sample contains about 77,000 clones, roughly 80% of which appear only once. Looked up from germline, CDR1 is PRHDT and CDR2 is FYEKMQ (reference sequence). This CDR3 comprises 18 residues. V was clipped by 5 bases and J by 5 bases; unmatched bases: 15. Specimen: CD4+ or CD8+ T cells sorted from blood, collected in a trial of the OX40 agonist ivuxolimab. The chain couples TRBV13 to TRBJ2-3; TRBD1 matches 11 bases. The origin of this receptor is an adult with an advanced solid tumor such as melanoma, head and neck, liver or kidney cancer. CDR3 residues: CASSLITPGQGVIDTQYF. The CDR3 DNA follows: TGTGCCAGCAGCCTCATTACGCCGGGACAGGGGGTGATAGATACGCAGTATTTT.